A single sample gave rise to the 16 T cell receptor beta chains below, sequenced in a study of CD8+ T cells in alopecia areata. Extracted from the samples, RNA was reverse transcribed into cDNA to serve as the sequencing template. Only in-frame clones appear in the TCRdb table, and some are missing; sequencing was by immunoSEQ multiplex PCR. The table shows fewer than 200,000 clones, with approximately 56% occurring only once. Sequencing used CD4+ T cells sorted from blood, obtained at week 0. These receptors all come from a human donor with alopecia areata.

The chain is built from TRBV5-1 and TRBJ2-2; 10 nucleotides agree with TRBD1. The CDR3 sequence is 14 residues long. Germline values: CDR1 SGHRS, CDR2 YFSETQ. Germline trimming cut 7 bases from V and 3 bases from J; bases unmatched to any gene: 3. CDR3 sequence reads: CASSGTGDTGELFF. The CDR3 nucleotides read TGCGCCAGCTCCGGGACAGGGGACACCGGGGAGCTGTTTTTT.

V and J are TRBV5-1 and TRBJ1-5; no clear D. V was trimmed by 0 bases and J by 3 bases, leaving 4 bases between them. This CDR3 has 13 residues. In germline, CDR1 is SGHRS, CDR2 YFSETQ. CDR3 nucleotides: TGCGCCAGCAGCTTGGGACACAATCAGCCCCAGCATTTT. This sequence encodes CASSLGHNQPQHF.

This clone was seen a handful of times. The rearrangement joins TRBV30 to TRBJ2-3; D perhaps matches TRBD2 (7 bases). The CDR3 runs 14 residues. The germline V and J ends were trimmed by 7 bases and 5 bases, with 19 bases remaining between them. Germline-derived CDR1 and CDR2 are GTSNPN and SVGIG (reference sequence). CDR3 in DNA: TGTGCCTACTCCGTGGGGGGGGCCCGAGATACGCAGTATTTT. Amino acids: CAYSVGGARDTQYF. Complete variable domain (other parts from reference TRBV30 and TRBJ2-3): SQTIHQWPATLVQPVGSPLSLECTVEGTSNPNLYWYRQAAGRGLQLLFYSVGIGQISSEVPQNLSASRPQDRQFILSSKKLLLSDSGFYLCAYSVGGARDTQYFGPGTRLTVL.

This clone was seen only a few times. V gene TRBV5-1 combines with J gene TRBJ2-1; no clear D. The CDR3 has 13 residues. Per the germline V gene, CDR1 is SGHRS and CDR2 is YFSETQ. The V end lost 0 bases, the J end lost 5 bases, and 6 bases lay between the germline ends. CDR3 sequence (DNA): TGCGCCAGCAGCTTGGGGCAGCACAATGAGCAGTTCTTC. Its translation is CASSLGQHNEQFF.

Here the CDR3 reads CSVGGGNNSPLHF. The CDR3 DNA is TGCAGCGTTGGAGGGGGTAATAATTCACCCCTCCACTTT. The V gene is TRBV29-1, the J gene TRBJ1-6, with D possibly TRBD1 on 6 matching bases. This CDR3 has 13 residues. Trimming took 4 bases from V and 5 from J, leaving 9 bases between them. Germline CDR1 SQVTM, CDR2 ANQGSEA.

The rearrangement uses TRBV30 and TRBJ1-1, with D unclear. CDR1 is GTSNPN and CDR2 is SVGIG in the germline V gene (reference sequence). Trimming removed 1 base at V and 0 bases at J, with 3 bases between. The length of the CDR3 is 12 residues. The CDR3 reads CAWSELNTEAFF. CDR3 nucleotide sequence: TGTGCCTGGAGTGAATTGAACACTGAAGCTTTCTTT.

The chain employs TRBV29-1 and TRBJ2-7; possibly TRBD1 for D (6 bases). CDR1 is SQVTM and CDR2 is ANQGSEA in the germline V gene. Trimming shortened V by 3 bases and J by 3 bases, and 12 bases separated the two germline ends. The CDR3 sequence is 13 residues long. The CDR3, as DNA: TGCAGCGTTGAGAGAACAGGGAGCTACGAGCAGTACTTC. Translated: CSVERTGSYEQYF.

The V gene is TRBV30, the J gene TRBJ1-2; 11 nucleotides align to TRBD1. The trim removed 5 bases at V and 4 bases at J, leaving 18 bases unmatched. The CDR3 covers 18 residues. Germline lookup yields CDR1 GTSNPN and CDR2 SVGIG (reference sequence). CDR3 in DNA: TGTGCCTGGTCCCACCTGAGGACAGGGGGCCGGGACCCCTATGGCTACACCTTC. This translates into CAWSHLRTGGRDPYGYTF.

In nucleotides, the CDR3 is TGTGCCAGCAGCTTAGGTAGGGGGAACACTGAAGCTTTCTTT. It specifies CASSLGRGNTEAFF. The chain carries TRBV7-9 and TRBJ1-1, with a weak D call TRBD1 (5 bases). Germline V CDR1 and CDR2: SEHNR, FQNEAQ (reference sequence). The V end lost 1 base, the J end lost 1 base, and 7 bases lay between the germline ends. The CDR3 consists of 14 residues.

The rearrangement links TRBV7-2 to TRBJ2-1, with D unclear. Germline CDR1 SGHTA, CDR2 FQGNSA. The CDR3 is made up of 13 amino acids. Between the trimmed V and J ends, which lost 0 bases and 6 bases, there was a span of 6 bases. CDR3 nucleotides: TGTGCCAGCAGCTTAGCGGTCCCCAATGAGCAGTTCTTC. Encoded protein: CASSLAVPNEQFF.

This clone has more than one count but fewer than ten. CDR3 in DNA: TGTGCCAGCAGGCGGGAGATTCAAGAGACCCAGTACTTC. As protein: CASRREIQETQYF. The chain has TRBV7-2 and TRBJ2-5; 7 nucleotides agree with TRBD2. Germline V gene data show CDR1 as SGHTA and CDR2 as FQGNSA. Trimming removed 6 bases from V and 2 bases from J; junction bases left unmatched: 3. The CDR3 covers 13 residues.

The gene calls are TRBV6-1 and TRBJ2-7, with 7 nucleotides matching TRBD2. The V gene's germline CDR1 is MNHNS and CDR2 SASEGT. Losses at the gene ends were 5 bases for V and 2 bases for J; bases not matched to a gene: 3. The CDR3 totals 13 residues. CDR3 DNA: TGTGCCAGCAGTCTAAGCGGGACCTACGAGCAGTACTTC. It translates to CASSLSGTYEQYF.

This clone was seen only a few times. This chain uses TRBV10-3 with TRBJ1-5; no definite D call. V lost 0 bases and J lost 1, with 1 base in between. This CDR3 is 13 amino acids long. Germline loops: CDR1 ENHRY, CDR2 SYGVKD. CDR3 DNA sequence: TGTGCCATCAGTGAGTCGAGCAATCAGCCCCAGCATTTT. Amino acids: CAISESSNQPQHF.

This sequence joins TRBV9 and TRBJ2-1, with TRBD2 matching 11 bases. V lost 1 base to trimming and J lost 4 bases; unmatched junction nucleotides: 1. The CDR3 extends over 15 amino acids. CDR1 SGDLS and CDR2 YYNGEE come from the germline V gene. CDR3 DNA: TGTGCCAGCAGCGTACTAGCGGGGGGATACAATGAGCAGTTCTTC. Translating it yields CASSVLAGGYNEQFF.

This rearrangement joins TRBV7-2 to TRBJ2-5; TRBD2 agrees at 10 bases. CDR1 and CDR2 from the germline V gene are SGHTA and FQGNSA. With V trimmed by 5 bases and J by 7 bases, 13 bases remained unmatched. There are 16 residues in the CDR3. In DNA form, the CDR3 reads TGTGCCAGCAGCCGCCCCAGCGGGGGGGCCGCAGGGACCCAGTACTTC. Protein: CASSRPSGGAAGTQYF.

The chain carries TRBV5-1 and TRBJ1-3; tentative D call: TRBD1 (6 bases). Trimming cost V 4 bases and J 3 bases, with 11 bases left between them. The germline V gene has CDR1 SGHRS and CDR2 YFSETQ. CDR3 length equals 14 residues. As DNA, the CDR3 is TGCGCCAGCAGCACGGACAGATATGGAAACACCATATATTTT. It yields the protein CASSTDRYGNTIYF.